These 28 T cell receptor beta chains share one sample of origin, sequenced in a study of Graves' ophthalmopathy and Graves' hyperthyroidism (dated by TCRdb to 2016 to 2019). The sample was run on an Illumina HiSeq 2000. For repertoire sequencing, TCR beta CDR3 regions were amplified from RNA transcripts. The first round was an RT-PCR using HTBI primers with the Qiagen OneStep RT-PCR kit, and this first round was followed by a second-round multiplex PCR, then size selection and purification. TCRdb applied fastp at Q25 and MiXCR to the public reads, then kept only in-frame beta chains. Rows matching on CDR3 protein sequence are summarized as one entry with the most common DNA and genes. The sample has over a million distinct CDR3 sequences on record, roughly two fifths of them singletons. The top ten constitute 8.5% to 14% of the sample. The sequencing sample was made of peripheral blood or thyroid tissue (not recorded which). Receptors were obtained from an adult man with Graves' hyperthyroidism.

The chain links TRBV7-9 to TRBJ2-7; 9 bases align to TRBD1. The trim removed 3 bases at V and 7 bases at J, leaving 13 bases unmatched. The germline CDR1 and CDR2 sequences are SEHNR and FQNEAQ (reference sequence). The CDR3 covers 16 residues. In nucleotides, the CDR3 is TGTGCCAGCAGCTTGGACTTGGGGACAGGGCTTGAGGAGCAGTACTTC. It is translated as CASSLDLGTGLEEQYF.

This clonotype has more than one count but fewer than ten. V usage is TRBV7-9 and J usage is TRBJ1-4, with D unclear. Germline assignment: CDR1 SEHNR and CDR2 FQNEAQ (reference sequence). The CDR3 runs to 15 residues. V lost 5 bases and J 5 bases, leaving 15 bases between the germline ends. Here the CDR3 reads CASSDRSIANEKLFF. CDR3 bases: TGTGCCAGCAGCGACCGCTCTATTGCCAATGAAAAACTGTTTTTT.

This clonotype was counted a few times. The CDR3 DNA reads as TGTGCCAGTAGAAGGGTGGGGTCGGACAGAACGTACGAGCAGTACTTC. Its protein product is CASRRVGSDRTYEQYF. The rearrangement uses TRBV19 and TRBJ2-7; D might be TRBD1 (6 bases). Per the germline V gene, CDR1 is LNHDA and CDR2 is SQIVND (reference sequence). V lost 6 bases, J lost 4 bases, and 22 bases lay in between. CDR3 size: 16 residues. Full variable domain (outside the CDR3, taken from reference TRBV19 and TRBJ2-7): DGGITQSPKYLFRKEGQNVTLSCEQNLNHDAMYWYRQDPGQGLRLIYYSQIVNDFQKGDIAEGYSVSREKKESFPLTVTSAQKNPTAFYLCASRRVGSDRTYEQYFGPGTRLTVT.

A note on this clonotype: At one of its ends the junction is not consistent with the germline gene, which may arise from a read error. The gene calls are TRBV10-2 and TRBJ1-5; the D gene is possibly TRBD1 (6 bases). Germline values: CDR1 WSHSY, CDR2 SAAADI. CDR3 length equals 15 residues. The CDR3 coding sequence is TGTGCCAGCAGCCGAAGGACAGCCCGCAATCAGCCCCAGCATTTT. Amino acids: CASSRRTARNQPQHF.

This clonotype was seen repeatedly, ten times or more. This rearrangement joins TRBV6-2 or TRBV6-3 to TRBJ1-5; tentative D call: TRBD1 (5 bases). This CDR3 has 13 residues. Per germline, CDR1 MNHEY and CDR2 SVGEGT. Between the trimmed V and J ends, which lost 7 bases and 7 bases, there was a span of 14 bases. In DNA, the CDR3 is TGTGCCAGCACCCCGACAGTCCTCCAGCCCCAGCATTTT. Its translation: CASTPTVLQPQHF.

The gene calls are TRBV6-1 and TRBJ1-4, with 11 bases aligning to TRBD1. J was trimmed by 3 bases and V by 3 bases; bases with no gene match: 6. CDR3 length: 17 residues. Germline V gene lookup returns CDR1 MNHNS and CDR2 SASEGT. Written as DNA, the CDR3 is TGTGCCAGCAGTGAGAGGACAGGGGGCGGCTCTAATGAAAAACTGTTTTTT. Its protein product is CASSERTGGGSNEKLFF.

This chain uses TRBV7-9 with TRBJ1-2; 8 nucleotides match TRBD1. Unmatched junction bases numbered 10, after V lost 5 bases and J lost 8 bases. This CDR3 comprises 14 residues. Germline-derived CDR1 and CDR2 are SEHNR and FQNEAQ (reference sequence). CDR3 DNA sequence: TGTGCCAGCAGCACCGGGACAGGCATCATGGGCTACACCTTC. It is translated as CASSTGTGIMGYTF.

This clonotype was seen at least ten times. The chain combines TRBV7-2 with TRBJ1-2, with 7 bases that match TRBD1. There are 13 residues in the CDR3. Germline V gives CDR1 SGHTA, CDR2 FQGNSA. Trimming took 7 bases from V and 3 from J; bases not matched to a gene: 5. The CDR3 region is CASNWGTDYGYTF. For the CDR3, the DNA is TGTGCCAGCAACTGGGGGACAGACTATGGCTACACCTTC.

This clonotype came up many times. The chain has TRBV29-1 and TRBJ2-3; TRBD1 is a possible D gene (6 bases). Germline CDR1 is SQVTM and CDR2 is ANQGSEA. V was pared by 3 bases and J by 2 bases, with 15 bases between. The CDR3 sequence is 15 residues long. CDR3 DNA: TGCAGCGTTGACCGCCGACAGGCCAACACAGATACGCAGTATTTT. Amino acids: CSVDRRQANTDTQYF.

This chain links TRBV25-1 with TRBJ1-6; D unresolved. This CDR3 has 13 amino acids. CDR1 is MGHDK and CDR2 is SYGVNS in the germline V gene. In DNA form, the CDR3 reads TGTGCACGAACCAGCTCCTATAATTCACCCCTCCACTTT. Protein sequence: CARTSSYNSPLHF.

The chain is built from TRBV20-1 and TRBJ2-7, with D tentatively TRBD1 or TRBD2 (5 bases each). CDR3 length: 15 amino acids. Germline CDR1 is DFQATT and CDR2 is SNEGSKA (reference sequence). V lost 6 bases to trimming and J lost 1 base, with 19 bases between them. Here the CDR3 DNA reads TGCAGTGCCAAACAACAAGGGGACCCTTCCTACGAGCAGTACTTC. Protein product: CSAKQQGDPSYEQYF.

The rearrangement joins TRBV12-5 to TRBJ1-1, with 7 bases matching TRBD1. This CDR3 is 17 amino acids long. V trimming: 6 bases; J trimming: 3 bases; junction bases outside the gene matches: 16. Germline V gene lookup returns CDR1 LGHNT and CDR2 FRNRAP. This chain's CDR3 is CASGFFLQGGEDTEAFF. CDR3 DNA sequence: TGTGCTAGTGGGTTTTTCCTCCAGGGGGGGGAGGACACTGAAGCTTTCTTT.

With respect to this clonotype: A much more abundant neighbour one base away suggests this may be a read error. The CDR3: CASSSARTGKLFF. CDR3 nucleotide sequence: TGTGCCAGCAGTTCCGCCAGGACAGGGAAACTGTTTTTT. This chain joins TRBV10-3 and TRBJ1-4, with 8 positions matching TRBD1. This CDR3 region has 13 residues. CDR1 is ENHRY and CDR2 is SYGVKD in the germline V gene.

About this clonotype: This may be a read error, as it is one base from a much larger clone. J is TRBJ2-1 and V is TRBV5-1; no clear D. Germline V gene sequence: CDR1 SGHRS, CDR2 YFSETQ. CDR3 length: 11 amino acids. Trimming pared 0 bases from V and 12 bases from J, leaving 7 bases between. The CDR3 here is CASSLVSGQFF. The CDR3 bases are TGCGCCAGCAGCTTGGTCTCTGGGCAGTTCTTC.

V and J are TRBV20-1 and TRBJ2-7, with TRBD1 identical over 10 bases. Germline CDR1 is DFQATT and CDR2 is SNEGSKA (reference sequence). Unmatched junction bases numbered 5, after V lost 3 bases and J lost 3 bases. This CDR3 has 14 residues. The CDR3 DNA is TGCAGTGCTAGGTCCCGGGACAGGGGCTACGAGCAGTACTTC. It codes for CSARSRDRGYEQYF.

This sequence joins TRBV25-1 and TRBJ2-7; D is possibly TRBD2 (6 bases). Germline loops: CDR1 MGHDK, CDR2 SYGVNS. The CDR3 totals 14 residues. The V gene lost 6 bases and the J gene lost 3 bases, with 15 bases spanning the gap. DNA for the CDR3: TGTGCCAGCAGAGCGGGCGGAGTGGGCTACGAGCAGTACTTC. Translation gives CASRAGGVGYEQYF.

The chain joins TRBV10-3 to TRBJ1-3; TRBD1 matches at 8 bases. Germline-derived CDR1 and CDR2 are ENHRY and SYGVKD. This CDR3 contains 16 residues. V lost 6 bases to trimming and J lost 2 bases; unmatched junction nucleotides: 9. The CDR3 DNA follows: TGTGCCATCAGCCGGGAGCCGACAGGGGCTGGAAACACCATATATTTT. Translated: CAISREPTGAGNTIYF.

The chain couples TRBV6-6 to TRBJ1-6; the D gene is possibly TRBD1 (5 bases). Between the trimmed V and J ends, which lost 4 bases and 4 bases, there was a span of 23 bases. Germline V CDR1 and CDR2: MNHNY, SVGAGI (reference sequence). CDR3 length: 19 amino acids. CDR3 sequence (DNA): TGTGCCAGCAGTTTTACTCCCCCCTTCAGGGAGCGTTATAATTCACCCCTCCACTTT. Translation: CASSFTPPFRERYNSPLHF.

This clonotype appeared many times. V usage is TRBV19 and J usage is TRBJ1-2; tentative D call: TRBD1 (6 bases). From germline, CDR1 is LNHDA and CDR2 SQIVND (reference sequence). Trimming pared 3 bases from V and 1 base from J, leaving 12 bases between. The CDR3 is made up of 15 amino acids. CDR3 sequence (DNA): TGTGCCAGTAGTATCCCAGGGGACGTTAACTATGGCTACACCTTC. Amino acid sequence: CASSIPGDVNYGYTF.

The sample holds many counts of this clonotype. The chain has TRBV9 and TRBJ1-4; possibly TRBD1 for D (6 bases). Germline assignment: CDR1 SGDLS and CDR2 YYNGEE. V was shortened by 1 base and J by 4 bases, with 20 bases between the two germline ends. This CDR3 spans 18 amino acids. CDR3 sequence (DNA): TGTGCCAGCAGCGTAACCCCGGGACATGGAAGTAGTAATGAAAAACTGTTTTTT. Its protein is CASSVTPGHGSSNEKLFF.

This clonotype was counted ten times or more. The rearrangement joins TRBV7-9 to TRBJ1-2; unclear D gene. Germline V gene lookup returns CDR1 SEHNR and CDR2 FQNEAQ (reference sequence). This CDR3 region has 16 residues. Trimming pared 7 bases from V and 1 base from J, leaving 19 bases between. The CDR3 nucleotides read TGTGCCAGCACTTCCCCACGGGCCTATAATAACTATGGCTACACCTTC. Residues: CASTSPRAYNNYGYTF. Full variable domain (missing parts from reference TRBV7-9 and TRBJ1-2): DTGVSQNPRHKITKRGQNVTFRCDPISEHNRLYWYRQTLGQGPEFLTYFQNEAQLEKSRLLSDRFSAERPKGSFSTLEIQRTEQGDSAMYLCASTSPRAYNNYGYTFGSGTRLTVV.

This clonotype was found once. The gene calls are TRBV7-9 and TRBJ2-7; D gene uncertain. Germline CDR1 is SEHNR and CDR2 is FQNEAQ (reference sequence). The CDR3 runs 12 residues. V shed 5 bases and J shed 7 bases, with 12 bases lying between them. DNA for the CDR3: TGTGCCAGCAGCCACGGGCTGTGGGAGCAGTACTTC. Residues: CASSHGLWEQYF.

This clonotype was found many times. V is TRBV6-2 or TRBV6-3 and J is TRBJ2-5; D is perhaps TRBD1 (6 bases). Per the germline V gene, CDR1 is MNHEY and CDR2 is SVGEGT. This CDR3 has 16 residues. V was pared by 5 bases and J by 1 base, with 17 bases between. Here the CDR3 reads CASSPTGIAPQETQYF. CDR3 sequence (DNA): TGTGCCAGCAGTCCAACAGGGATAGCCCCCCAAGAGACCCAGTACTTC.

This clonotype was seen once. The chain joins TRBV10-3 to TRBJ2-2, with TRBD2 identical over 15 bases. CDR1 is ENHRY, CDR2 SYGVKD, per germline. The V and J ends lost 5 bases and 4 bases, in that order; junction bases with no gene match: 5. This CDR3 is built from 17 residues. CDR3 DNA sequence: TGTGCCATCAGTAAAGGACTAGCGGGAGGGCCCACCGGGGAGCTGTTTTTT. This translates into CAISKGLAGGPTGELFF.

This clonotype has a handful of counts. The J gene is TRBJ1-1, the V gene TRBV20-1, with D perhaps matching TRBD1 (5 bases). CDR1 and CDR2 from the germline V gene are DFQATT and SNEGSKA (reference sequence). CDR3 length: 16 residues. Trimming removed 5 bases from V and 1 base from J, with 20 bases in between. This chain's CDR3 is CSAPIPGPTANTEAFF. The CDR3 nucleotides are TGCAGTGCTCCAATCCCGGGGCCCACCGCGAACACTGAAGCTTTCTTT.

In its sample, this clonotype was seen many times. V and J are TRBV10-3 and TRBJ2-7, with D possibly being TRBD1 or TRBD2 (5 bases each). CDR3 length: 14 amino acids. The V end was cut by 9 bases, the J end by 2 bases, with 17 bases between. The germline gives CDR1 ENHRY, CDR2 SYGVKD. The CDR3 sequence: CAIRSGHGAYEQYF. As DNA, the CDR3 is TGTGCCATAAGAAGCGGACACGGGGCCTACGAGCAGTACTTC.

This clonotype was found a few times. The chain uses TRBV12-3 or TRBV12-4 and TRBJ2-2; D is unresolved. The CDR3 sequence is 14 residues long. V shed 9 bases and J shed 0 bases, with 11 bases lying between them. The CDR3 loop is CARPLTANTGELFF. The CDR3 bases are TGTGCCAGACCTTTAACGGCGAACACCGGGGAGCTGTTTTTT.

This clonotype was counted many times. The rearrangement joins TRBV20-1 to TRBJ2-7; D not resolved. The CDR3 loop spans 13 amino acids. V lost 3 bases, J lost 2 bases, and 11 bases lay in between. Germline CDR1 DFQATT, CDR2 SNEGSKA (reference sequence). The CDR3 sequence: CSASTTDAYEQYF. In DNA, the CDR3 is TGCAGTGCTAGTACCACTGACGCCTACGAGCAGTACTTC.